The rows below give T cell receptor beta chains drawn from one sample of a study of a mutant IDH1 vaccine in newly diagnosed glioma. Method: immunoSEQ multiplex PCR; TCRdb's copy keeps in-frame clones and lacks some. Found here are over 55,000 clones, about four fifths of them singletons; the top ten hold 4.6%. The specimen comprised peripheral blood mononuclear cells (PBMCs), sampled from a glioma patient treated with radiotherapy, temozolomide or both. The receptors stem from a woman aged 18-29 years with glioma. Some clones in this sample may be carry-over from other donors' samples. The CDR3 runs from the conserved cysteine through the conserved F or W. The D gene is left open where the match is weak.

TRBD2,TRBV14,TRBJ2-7,CASSPTSGPYEQYF
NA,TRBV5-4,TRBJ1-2,CASSLEDSLNYGYTF
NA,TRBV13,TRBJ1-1,CASSFGTANTEAFF
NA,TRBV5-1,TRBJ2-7,CASSLGTLYEQYF
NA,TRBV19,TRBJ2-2,CASSTWGNTGELFF
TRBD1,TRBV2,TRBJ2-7,CASSGTGNYEQYF
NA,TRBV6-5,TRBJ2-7,CASTQGLTYEQYF
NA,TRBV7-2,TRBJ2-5,CASRGQGTQYF
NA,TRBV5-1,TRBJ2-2,CASSRGLLTGELFF
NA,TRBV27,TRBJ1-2,CASSLDRRNYGYTF
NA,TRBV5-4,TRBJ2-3,CASSFPPGQYPDTQYF
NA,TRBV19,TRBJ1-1,CASSIATRANTEAFF